Presented here are 26 T cell receptor beta chains from one specimen sequenced in a study of blood T cell repertoires in COVID-19. Produced via immunoSEQ multiplex PCR; TCRdb's table is partial and in-frame only. The profile shows hundreds of thousands of clones, over 75% of them singletons. Material: PBMCs or T cells enriched from blood (not recorded which). The receptors here all came from a woman aged 50 to 65 with acute COVID-19.

The CDR3 here is CASSLTGTAGYTF. In DNA form, the CDR3 reads TGTGCCAGCAGCTTGACCGGGACAGCTGGCTACACCTTC. This chain links TRBV5-4 with TRBJ1-2, with 7 nucleotides matching TRBD1. Unmatched junction bases numbered 4, after V lost 1 base and J lost 7 bases. The CDR3 is made up of 13 amino acids. Germline V gene sequence: CDR1 SGHNT, CDR2 YYREEE (reference sequence).

The chain is built from TRBV6-5 and TRBJ2-7; D possibly corresponds to TRBD1 (6 bases). The CDR3 totals 12 residues. V dropped 5 bases and J dropped 3 bases, with 8 bases sitting between them. CDR1 is MNHEY, CDR2 SVGAGI, per germline. The CDR3 spells CASSQGRYEQYF. For the CDR3, the DNA is TGTGCCAGCAGTCAGGGGCGCTACGAGCAGTACTTC.

On this clone itself: The same CDR3 is also encoded by other DNA sequences in this sample. This sequence joins TRBV9 and TRBJ1-1; D unclear. V was trimmed by 0 bases and J by 3 bases, leaving 6 bases between them. The CDR3 has 13 residues. Per the germline V gene, CDR1 is SGDLS and CDR2 is YYNGEE. The CDR3 DNA reads as TGTGCCAGCAGCGTAGTGACTGACACTGAAGCTTTCTTT. Protein product: CASSVVTDTEAFF.

The gene calls are TRBV5-1 and TRBJ1-2, with TRBD1 matching 7 bases. Per the germline V gene, CDR1 is SGHRS and CDR2 is YFSETQ. This CDR3 spans 12 amino acids. V gave up 4 bases and J gave up 6 bases; unmatched junction bases: 3. CDR3 bases: TGCGCCAGCAGCACCGGACAGGATGGCTACACCTTC. Translation gives CASSTGQDGYTF.

J is TRBJ1-2 and V is TRBV30, with a possible D match to TRBD1 (5 bases). Germline V gene lookup returns CDR1 GTSNPN and CDR2 SVGIG (reference sequence). Trimming pared 0 bases from V and 7 bases from J, leaving 9 bases between. This CDR3 contains 12 residues. CDR3 coding DNA: TGTGCCTGGAGTGTGGGGGGACCTGGCTACACCTTC. Protein: CAWSVGGPGYTF.

This clone was detected only a few times. The gene calls are TRBV6-5 and TRBJ1-6, with 9 bases that match TRBD1. The germline V gene encodes CDR1 MNHEY and CDR2 SVGAGI. CDR3 size: 14 residues. Unmatched junction bases numbered 4, after V lost 6 bases and J lost 7 bases. In DNA form, the CDR3 reads TGTGCCAGCAGCCTAGACAGGGGGAATTCACCCCTCCACTTT. Its protein product is CASSLDRGNSPLHF.

The chain employs TRBV5-1 and TRBJ1-5, with 12 positions matching TRBD1. Germline CDR1 and CDR2: SGHRS and YFSETQ. V lost 4 bases, J lost 2 bases, and 7 bases stayed unmatched. There are 17 residues in the CDR3. The CDR3 loop reads CASSAGTGGSGNQPQHF. CDR3 sequence (DNA): TGCGCCAGCAGCGCCGGGACAGGGGGCTCTGGCAATCAGCCCCAGCATTTT.

The chain employs TRBV6-5 and TRBJ1-2; maybe TRBD1 (6 bases). Trimming took 5 bases from V and 7 from J, leaving 14 bases between them. Germline lookup yields CDR1 MNHEY and CDR2 SVGAGI. This CDR3 contains 13 residues. CDR3 protein: CASSPQGKSGYTF. In DNA, the CDR3 is TGTGCCAGCAGTCCACAGGGAAAGAGTGGCTACACCTTC.

For this clone: The DNA is left out, because the CDR3 cannot be placed on it with certainty; the CDR3 is given as TCRdb lists it. The chain carries TRBV19 and TRBJ1-1. Germline CDR1 and CDR2: LNHDA and SQIVND (reference sequence). The CDR3 is 15 amino acids in total, end residues counted. The chain's CDR3 is CASSISSVRDTEAFF.

V and J are TRBV24-1 and TRBJ1-1; D ambiguous. Looked up from germline, CDR1 is KGHDR and CDR2 is SFDVKD. CDR3 length: 12 amino acids. Between the trimmed V and J ends, which lost 5 bases and 6 bases, there was a span of 9 bases. In DNA form, the CDR3 reads TGTGCCACCAGTGGGCTGATCCCTGAAGCTTTCTTT. Its translation is CATSGLIPEAFF.

V and J are TRBV6-5 and TRBJ1-5, with TRBD1 identical over 11 bases. Per the germline V gene, CDR1 is MNHEY and CDR2 is SVGAGI. V shed 7 bases and J 6 bases; nucleotides not matched to a gene: 5. The CDR3 sequence is 14 residues long. CDR3: CASNEDRGLQPQHF. DNA of the CDR3: TGTGCCAGCAACGAGGACAGGGGGCTTCAGCCCCAGCATTTT.

Only a few counts were recorded for this clone. The DNA for the CDR3 is TGTGCCAGTAGGACGACAGACCTTACTGAAGCTTTCTTT. Its protein is CASRTTDLTEAFF. The chain has TRBV19 and TRBJ1-1; possibly TRBD1 for D (5 bases). This CDR3 has 13 residues. Germline loops: CDR1 LNHDA, CDR2 SQIVND (reference sequence). V was shortened by 6 bases and J by 5 bases, with 13 bases between the two germline ends.

CDR3 in amino acids: CASSTTGQYYEQYF. The CDR3 DNA reads TGTGCCAGCAGTACGACAGGGCAGTACTACGAGCAGTACTTC. The rearrangement uses TRBV6-1 and TRBJ2-7; 7 bases match TRBD1. Trimming at V came to 5 bases and at J to 3 bases, leaving 7 bases not matched to a gene. This CDR3 region has 14 residues. Germline V gene sequence: CDR1 MNHNS, CDR2 SASEGT.

The V and J genes are TRBV5-4 and TRBJ1-2; 9 bases map to TRBD1. V trimming: 5 bases; J trimming: 7 bases; junction bases outside the gene matches: 3. The CDR3 runs 12 residues. The germline gives CDR1 SGHNT, CDR2 YYREEE (reference sequence). In DNA form, the CDR3 reads TGTGCCAGCAGACAGGGGGCGGCTGGCTACACCTTC. Protein: CASRQGAAGYTF.

The chain couples TRBV5-1 to TRBJ2-3, with 9 bases matching TRBD1. CDR1 is SGHRS and CDR2 is YFSETQ in the germline V gene. Trimming at V came to 4 bases and at J to 4 bases, leaving 7 bases not matched to a gene. CDR3 length: 15 residues. CDR3 amino acids: CASSGGQGLADTQYF. The CDR3 DNA reads TGCGCCAGCAGCGGCGGACAGGGGTTAGCAGATACGCAGTATTTT.

This clone appeared a single time. J is TRBJ1-3 and V is TRBV18; no reliable D call. Germline lookup yields CDR1 KGHSH and CDR2 LQKENI. The CDR3 is made up of 13 amino acids. V was pared by 0 bases and J by 6 bases, with 6 bases between. CDR3 coding DNA: TGTGCCAGCTCACCACCGGGCGAAAACACCATATATTTT. Translation: CASSPPGENTIYF.

This chain uses TRBV19 with TRBJ2-6, with 10 bases matching TRBD1. Germline trimming cut 4 bases from V and 4 bases from J; bases unmatched to any gene: 7. The CDR3 is 17 amino acids. Germline V gene lookup returns CDR1 LNHDA and CDR2 SQIVND (reference sequence). In DNA, the CDR3 is TGTGCCAGTAGTAGGGACAGGGGCCCCTTCGGGGCCAACGTCCTGACTTTC. This translates into CASSRDRGPFGANVLTF. Supplemented by reference TRBV19 and TRBJ2-6, the full variable domain reads DGGITQSPKYLFRKEGQNVTLSCEQNLNHDAMYWYRQDPGQGLRLIYYSQIVNDFQKGDIAEGYSVSREKKESFPLTVTSAQKNPTAFYLCASSRDRGPFGANVLTFGAGSRLTVL.

The V call is TRBV4-2, the J call TRBJ1-4; TRBD1 aligns across 8 bases. Trimming removed 3 bases from V and 3 bases from J; junction bases left unmatched: 12. CDR3 length: 18 residues. Germline-derived CDR1 and CDR2 are LGHNA and YNFKEQ. As DNA, the CDR3 is TGTGCCAGCAGCCAGCAACCCAGGACAGGGATGGCTAATGAAAAACTGTTTTTT. It is translated as CASSQQPRTGMANEKLFF.

V is TRBV19 and J is TRBJ1-1; 10 nucleotides align to TRBD1. V was clipped by 8 bases and J by 11 bases; unmatched bases: 11. This CDR3 comprises 13 residues. Germline V gives CDR1 LNHDA, CDR2 SQIVND (reference sequence). The CDR3 DNA reads TGTGCCAGTTCTCCGGGACAGGGGACGTGGGCTTTCTTT. Amino acids: CASSPGQGTWAFF.

This clone has only one observation. The V call is TRBV30, the J call TRBJ1-2; D not resolved. The CDR3 contains 14 residues. Deletions cut 1 base from V and 7 bases from J, with 16 bases between. Germline V lookup: CDR1 GTSNPN, CDR2 SVGIG (reference sequence). CDR3 amino acids: CAWSALRAVGGYTF. CDR3 nucleotides: TGTGCCTGGAGTGCCCTAAGAGCGGTGGGTGGCTACACCTTC.

Notes on this clone: This sample includes further DNA sequences coding for the same CDR3. The chain couples TRBV19 to TRBJ1-2, with 8 bases that match TRBD1. Germline assignment: CDR1 LNHDA and CDR2 SQIVND (reference sequence). Unmatched junction bases numbered 8, after V lost 6 bases and J lost 8 bases. The CDR3 length is 13 residues. CDR3 region: CASSPDRAGGYTF. DNA for the CDR3: TGTGCCAGTAGCCCGGACAGGGCCGGGGGCTACACCTTC.

The rearrangement joins TRBV13 to TRBJ1-3, with unresolved D. CDR3 length equals 16 residues. The germline V gene encodes CDR1 PRHDT and CDR2 FYEKMQ (reference sequence). Trimming pared 5 bases from V and 0 bases from J, leaving 14 bases between. This CDR3 reads CASSRGTVYSGNTIYF. CDR3 nucleotides: TGTGCCAGCAGCCGCGGAACCGTTTACTCTGGAAACACCATATATTTT.

The chain combines TRBV5-1 with TRBJ2-6; D gene ambiguous. V was clipped by 4 bases and J by 1 base, with 6 bases between them. Germline V lookup: CDR1 SGHRS, CDR2 YFSETQ. The CDR3 is 14 residues long. The CDR3 region is CASSPLSGANVLTF. CDR3 DNA sequence: TGCGCCAGCAGCCCCCTGTCTGGGGCCAACGTCCTGACTTTC.

V and J are TRBV10-1 and TRBJ1-2; TRBD1 might be the D (6 bases). Germline V gives CDR1 WNHNN, CDR2 SYGVQD (reference sequence). V was shortened by 3 bases and J by 8 bases, with 16 bases between the two germline ends. The CDR3 is made up of 14 amino acids. The DNA of the CDR3 is TGCGCCAGCAGTGACGGACACCCGGGGGGCGGCTACACCTTC. Encoded protein: CASSDGHPGGGYTF.

This sequence joins TRBV7-2 and TRBJ2-3, with D unresolved. Between the trimmed V and J ends, which lost 3 bases and 6 bases, there was a span of 10 bases. CDR1 and CDR2 from the germline V gene are SGHTA and FQGNSA. CDR3 length equals 13 residues. CDR3 DNA sequence: TGTGCCAGCAGCTTGCCGCCAGGTGATACGCAGTATTTT. It yields the protein CASSLPPGDTQYF. The full variable domain, completed using reference TRBV7-2 and TRBJ2-3, is GAGVSQSPSNKVTEKGKDVELRCDPISGHTALYWYRQSLGQGLEFLIYFQGNSAPDKSGLPSDRFSAERTGGSVSTLTIQRTQQEDSAVYLCASSLPPGDTQYFGPGTRLTVL.

The chain employs TRBV24-1 and TRBJ1-2; D might be TRBD1 (5 bases). Germline CDR1 reads KGHDR; CDR2 reads SFDVKD. The CDR3 totals 14 residues. Between the trimmed V and J ends, which lost 4 bases and 4 bases, there was a span of 12 bases. CDR3 amino acids: CATSDPTVRYGYTF. The DNA of the CDR3 is TGTGCCACCAGTGACCCGACAGTTCGCTATGGCTACACCTTC.